The 7 T cell receptor beta chains below were found in one sample sequenced in a study of technical replicates of blood from several donors. TCRdb's table, derived via immunoSEQ multiplex PCR, lists solely in-frame clones and lacks some. The table has tens of thousands of clones, roughly 94% seen once; the top ten hold around 0.25%. Sequencing was carried out using T cells isolated from PBMCs. The receptor source for this set is a human donor in good health.

The chain is built from TRBV5-1 and TRBJ2-1, with 8 bases identical to TRBD2. The germline V gene encodes CDR1 SGHRS and CDR2 YFSETQ. The length of the CDR3 is 15 residues. Losses at the gene ends were 4 bases for V and 4 bases for J; bases not matched to a gene: 7. CDR3 bases: TGCGCCAGCAGCGGAACTAGCGGAGCTTACAATGAGCAGTTCTTC. This sequence encodes CASSGTSGAYNEQFF. The full variable domain, with the rest looked up from reference TRBV5-1 and TRBJ2-1, is KAGVTQTPRYLIKTRGQQVTLSCSPISGHRSVSWYQQTPGQGLQFLFEYFSETQRNKGNFPGRFSGRQFSNSRSEMNVSTLELGDSALYLCASSGTSGAYNEQFFGPGTRLTVL.

The chain is built from TRBV19 and TRBJ1-2, with TRBD1 matching over 9 bases. Germline lookup yields CDR1 LNHDA and CDR2 SQIVND (reference sequence). CDR3 length equals 16 residues. Trimming removed 6 bases from V and 3 bases from J; junction bases left unmatched: 11. CDR3 sequence (DNA): TGTGCCAGTAGCTCGGGACAGGGTTTAAGGGACTATGGCTACACCTTC. Translated, it gives CASSSGQGLRDYGYTF.

The chain has TRBV9 and TRBJ1-3; D is undetermined. The V end lost 2 bases, the J end lost 11 bases, and 20 bases lay between the germline ends. The CDR3 consists of 15 residues. In germline, CDR1 is SGDLS, CDR2 YYNGEE. The CDR3 is CASSVTSPPGRPIYF. The CDR3 coding sequence is TGTGCCAGCAGCGTTACTTCCCCCCCCGGGAGACCCATATATTTT.

Concerning this clone itself: The junction departs from germline at one end; a sequencing error may be responsible. This chain uses TRBV28 with TRBJ1-2, with TRBD1 identical over 9 bases. The CDR3 is 11 amino acids. Germline CDR1 is MDHEN and CDR2 is SYDVKM. The CDR3 sequence: CASLLGTGLLF. CDR3 in DNA: TGTGCCAGCTTACTCGGGACAGGGCTTCTCTTC.

The genes are TRBV12-5 and TRBJ2-3, with TRBD2 identical over 7 bases. CDR1 and CDR2 (germline): LGHNT, FRNRAP. The CDR3 spans 16 residues. Germline trimming cut 2 bases from V and 0 bases from J; bases unmatched to any gene: 5. CDR3 amino acids: CASGLSLAASTDTQYF. In DNA, the CDR3 is TGTGCTAGTGGTTTGTCTCTAGCGGCTAGCACAGATACGCAGTATTTT.

V usage is TRBV5-5 and J usage is TRBJ2-3; D gene uncertain. The V gene's germline CDR1 is SGHKS and CDR2 YYEKEE (reference sequence). V was trimmed by 2 bases and J by 2 bases, leaving 12 bases between them. The CDR3 is 15 residues long. In DNA, the CDR3 is TGTGCCAGCAGCTTTGCGCCTTCGCCCACAGATACGCAGTATTTT. Translation: CASSFAPSPTDTQYF.

This clone has just one count. This chain's CDR3 is CASVPGTSASFSYEQYF. The CDR3 DNA reads TGCGCCAGCGTTCCCGGGACTAGCGCTTCCTTCTCCTACGAGCAGTACTTC. This chain links TRBV10-2 with TRBJ2-7; 10 bases are shared with TRBD2. The CDR3 is 17 residues long. The J segment lost 0 bases and the V segment lost 8 bases, leaving 13 bases of the junction unmatched. CDR1 WSHSY and CDR2 SAAADI come from the germline V gene.